The present TCR beta chain was sequenced within a study of cytomegalovirus exposure and HLA in healthy donors. Regarding the study as a whole: The study recorded 164 TCR beta chains that were cytomegalovirus-associated. An ancestry cluster, one associated with Asian ancestry, reportedly showed fewer N-insertions than the 666-donor mean in a later analysis. Sequencing had likely introduced a cluster of highly shared sequence variants as an artifact.

The germline V gene has CDR1 MNHEY and CDR2 SVGAGI. Trimming took 8 bases from V and 9 from J, leaving 22 bases between them. This CDR3 spans 14 amino acids. PCR involved 60 Vbeta and 13 Jbeta primers. Here immunoSEQ multiplex PCR was the method, and the copy in TCRdb shows in-frame clones only, minus some. The table includes more than 150,000 clones, roughly 83% detected once. A note on this clone: Its antigen is currently unknown.

Sequences were obtained from PBMCs. The genes are TRBV6-5 and TRBJ1-1; TRBD1 might be the D (6 bases). This TCR came from a woman aged 18-29 years in good health and CMV-seronegative. The CDR3 reads CASAEGGKAAQAFF. In DNA form, the CDR3 reads TGTGCCAGCGCTGAGGGGGGGAAAGCCGCCCAAGCTTTCTTT.